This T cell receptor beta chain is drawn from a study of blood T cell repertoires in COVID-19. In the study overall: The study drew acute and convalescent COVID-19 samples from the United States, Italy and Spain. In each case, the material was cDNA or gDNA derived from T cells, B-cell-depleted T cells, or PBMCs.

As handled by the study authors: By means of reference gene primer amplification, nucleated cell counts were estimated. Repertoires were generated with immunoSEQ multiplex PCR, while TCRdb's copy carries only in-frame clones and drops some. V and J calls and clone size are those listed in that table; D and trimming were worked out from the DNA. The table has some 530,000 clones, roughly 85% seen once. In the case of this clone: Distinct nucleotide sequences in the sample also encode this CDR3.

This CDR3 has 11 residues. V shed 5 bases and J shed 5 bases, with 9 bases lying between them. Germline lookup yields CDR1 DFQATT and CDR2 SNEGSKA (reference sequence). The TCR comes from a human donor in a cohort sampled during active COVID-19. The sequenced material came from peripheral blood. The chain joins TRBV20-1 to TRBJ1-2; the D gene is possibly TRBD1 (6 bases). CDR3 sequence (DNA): TGCAGTGCTCGGACAGATTATGGCTACACCTTC. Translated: CSARTDYGYTF.